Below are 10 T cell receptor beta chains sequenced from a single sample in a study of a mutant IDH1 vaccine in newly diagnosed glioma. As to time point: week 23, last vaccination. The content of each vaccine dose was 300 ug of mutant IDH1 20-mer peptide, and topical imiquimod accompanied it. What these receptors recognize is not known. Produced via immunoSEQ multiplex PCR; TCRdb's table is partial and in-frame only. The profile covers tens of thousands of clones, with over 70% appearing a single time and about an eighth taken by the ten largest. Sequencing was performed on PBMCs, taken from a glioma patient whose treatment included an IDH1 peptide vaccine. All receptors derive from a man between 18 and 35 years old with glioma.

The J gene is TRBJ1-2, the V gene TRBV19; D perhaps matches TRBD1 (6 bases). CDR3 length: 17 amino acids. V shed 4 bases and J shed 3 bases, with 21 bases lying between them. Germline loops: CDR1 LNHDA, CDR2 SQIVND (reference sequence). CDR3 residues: CASSTGGEGEFDYGYTF. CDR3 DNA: TGTGCCAGTAGTACCGGGGGAGAGGGGGAGTTTGACTATGGCTACACCTTC.

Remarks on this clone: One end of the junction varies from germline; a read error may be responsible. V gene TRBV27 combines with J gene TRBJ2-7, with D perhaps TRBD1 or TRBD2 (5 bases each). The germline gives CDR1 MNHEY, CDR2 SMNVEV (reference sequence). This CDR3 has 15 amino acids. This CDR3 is CASSLSGTVTYEQYF. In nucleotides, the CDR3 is TGTGCCAGCAGTCTATCCGGGACGGTGACCTACGAGCAGTACTTC.

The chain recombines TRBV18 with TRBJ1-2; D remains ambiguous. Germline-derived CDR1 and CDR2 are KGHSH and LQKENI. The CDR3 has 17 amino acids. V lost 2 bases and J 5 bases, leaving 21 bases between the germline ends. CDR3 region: CASSPFENTGFPYGYTF. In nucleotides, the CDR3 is TGTGCCAGCTCACCATTCGAAAACACCGGGTTCCCGTATGGCTACACCTTC.

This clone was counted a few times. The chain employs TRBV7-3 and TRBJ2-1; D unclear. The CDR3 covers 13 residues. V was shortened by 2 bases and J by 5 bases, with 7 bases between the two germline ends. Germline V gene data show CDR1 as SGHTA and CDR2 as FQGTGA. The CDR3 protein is CASSLGPDNEQFF. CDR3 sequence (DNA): TGTGCCAGCAGCTTAGGGCCGGACAATGAGCAGTTCTTC.

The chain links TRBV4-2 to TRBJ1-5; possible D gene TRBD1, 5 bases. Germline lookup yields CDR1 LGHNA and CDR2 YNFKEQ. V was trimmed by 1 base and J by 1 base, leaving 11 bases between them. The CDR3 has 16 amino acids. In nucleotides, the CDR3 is TGTGCCAGCAGCCAAGCAACGGCAGGGAGCAATCAGCCCCAGCATTTT. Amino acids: CASSQATAGSNQPQHF.

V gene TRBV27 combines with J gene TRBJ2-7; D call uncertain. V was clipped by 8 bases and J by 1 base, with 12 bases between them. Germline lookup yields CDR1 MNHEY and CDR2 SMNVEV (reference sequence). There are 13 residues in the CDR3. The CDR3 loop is CASALLRSYEQYF. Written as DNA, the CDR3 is TGTGCCAGCGCCCTCCTTAGATCCTACGAGCAGTACTTC.

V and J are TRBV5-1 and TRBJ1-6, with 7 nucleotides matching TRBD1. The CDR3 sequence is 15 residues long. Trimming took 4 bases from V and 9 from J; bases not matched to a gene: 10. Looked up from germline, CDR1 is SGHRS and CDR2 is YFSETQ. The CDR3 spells CASSLRDSFASPLHF. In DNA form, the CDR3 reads TGCGCCAGCAGCCTCCGGGACAGCTTCGCTTCACCCCTCCACTTT.

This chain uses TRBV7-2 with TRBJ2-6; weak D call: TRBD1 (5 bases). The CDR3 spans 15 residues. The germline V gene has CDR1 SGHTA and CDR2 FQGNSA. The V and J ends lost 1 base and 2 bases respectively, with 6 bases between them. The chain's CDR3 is CASSLVRAGANVLTF. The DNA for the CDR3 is TGTGCCAGCAGCTTAGTCAGGGCTGGGGCCAACGTCCTGACTTTC.

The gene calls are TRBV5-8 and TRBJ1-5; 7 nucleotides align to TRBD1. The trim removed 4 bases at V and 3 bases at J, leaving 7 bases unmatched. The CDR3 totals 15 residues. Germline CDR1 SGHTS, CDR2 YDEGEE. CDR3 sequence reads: CASSPTGTVNQPQHF. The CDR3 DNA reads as TGTGCCAGCAGCCCGACCGGGACAGTCAATCAGCCCCAGCATTTT.

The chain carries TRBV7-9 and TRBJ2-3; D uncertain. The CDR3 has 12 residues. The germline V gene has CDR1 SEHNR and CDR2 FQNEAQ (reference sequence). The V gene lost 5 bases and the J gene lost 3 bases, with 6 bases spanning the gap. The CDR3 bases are TGTGCCAGCAGCGATAGTACAGATACGCAGTATTTT. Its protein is CASSDSTDTQYF.